One and the same sample provided the 32 T cell receptor beta chains below, sequenced in a study of regulatory T cells in long-lasting Graves disease. Building the TCR beta libraries relied on iRepertoire HTBI primers, and CDR3 regions underwent Arm-PCR. TCRdb re-derived calls from the multiplex PCR reads in MiXCR, one entry per CDR3 protein. Of 400,000 to 500,000 distinct CDR3 sequences in the sample, less than 15% were seen once. The time point here: newly diagnosed GD, antithyroid drugs for less than 3 months. Isolated PBMC RNA provided the starting material for the TCR library. The data were also submitted as part of a second study, on T cells in Graves' hyperthyroidism and ophthalmopathy.

The source was peripheral blood mononuclear cells (PBMCs), collected at new diagnosis, from a patient treated with antithyroid drugs. The receptors derive from a woman aged 45-65 years with Graves disease.

This chain links TRBV7-3 with TRBJ2-1, with 8 bases lining up with TRBD2. Looked up from germline, CDR1 is SGHTA and CDR2 is FQGTGA. Trimming took 6 bases from V and 2 from J; bases not matched to a gene: 15. The CDR3 contains 18 residues. The CDR3 sequence is CASSRNPGLGEPYNEQFF. CDR3 sequence (DNA): TGTGCCAGCAGTAGGAACCCGGGACTAGGGGAACCCTACAATGAGCAGTTCTTC.

This clonotype was picked up many times. CDR3 DNA: TGTGCCAGCAGCTTATCTCTGGAGCCCCAGCATTTT. Translated, it gives CASSLSLEPQHF. The chain employs TRBV13 and TRBJ1-5; D not resolved. The ends were cut back, 2 bases at V and 8 bases at J, with 7 bases in the middle. The germline V gene has CDR1 PRHDT and CDR2 FYEKMQ (reference sequence). The CDR3 is made up of 12 amino acids.

The chain employs TRBV27 and TRBJ2-7; possibly TRBD1 for D (5 bases). This CDR3 region has 14 residues. The germline V and J ends were trimmed by 3 bases and 2 bases, with 11 bases remaining between them. Per germline, CDR1 MNHEY and CDR2 SMNVEV (reference sequence). CDR3 in DNA: TGTGCCAGCAGTTTCTTCCAGGGCCCCTACGAGCAGTACTTC. Translation: CASSFFQGPYEQYF.

This clonotype showed up many times. The V and J genes are TRBV29-1 and TRBJ2-7; 14 bases map to TRBD2. V gave up 7 bases and J gave up 6 bases; unmatched junction bases: 8. The V gene's germline CDR1 is SQVTM and CDR2 ANQGSEA. The CDR3 has 14 amino acids. The CDR3 nucleotides read TGCAGCGCCAGACTAGCGGGAGGGTGGTCCGAGCAGTACTTC. Translated: CSARLAGGWSEQYF.

The chain recombines TRBV10-1 with TRBJ1-4, with D possibly matching TRBD1 (6 bases). The V end lost 1 base, the J end lost 4 bases, and 22 bases lay between the germline ends. Germline loops: CDR1 WNHNN, CDR2 SYGVQD (reference sequence). The CDR3 length is 19 residues. The CDR3 sequence is CASSEFFYRMDSDNEKLFF. The CDR3 DNA reads as TGCGCCAGCAGTGAGTTTTTCTATCGAATGGACAGCGATAATGAAAAACTGTTTTTT.

This clonotype was observed a handful of times. The chain carries TRBV20-1 and TRBJ2-7, with TRBD2 matching 11 bases. The V gene end was trimmed by 0 bases and the J gene end by 5 bases; junction bases not matched to a gene: 9. CDR1 DFQATT and CDR2 SNEGSKA come from the germline V gene (reference sequence). The CDR3 extends over 16 amino acids. The CDR3 region has the DNA TGCAGTGCTAGAGAGCCTAGCGGGAGGTCGAGCGACGAGCAGTACTTC. Its protein is CSAREPSGRSSDEQYF.

There are many counts of this clonotype. This chain joins TRBV27 and TRBJ2-7, with D uncertain. Germline CDR1 is MNHEY and CDR2 is SMNVEV (reference sequence). Trimming took 1 base from V and 0 from J, leaving 7 bases between them. The CDR3 spans 14 residues. The CDR3 region is CASSLYGSSYEQYF. CDR3 nucleotide sequence: TGTGCCAGCAGTTTATACGGTAGCTCCTACGAGCAGTACTTC.

Many counts were recorded for this clonotype. V and J are TRBV28 and TRBJ2-5, with 7 bases aligning to TRBD2. Losses at the gene ends were 6 bases for V and 1 base for J; bases not matched to a gene: 8. Germline assignment: CDR1 MDHEN and CDR2 SYDVKM. CDR3 length: 15 residues. CDR3 sequence reads: CASSPPVAGQETQYF. For the CDR3, the DNA is TGTGCCAGCAGCCCACCGGTAGCGGGCCAAGAGACCCAGTACTTC.

For this clonotype: This may come from a read error, since a much larger clone is one base off. The V gene is TRBV4-1, the J gene TRBJ2-7; 8 positions agree with TRBD1. The CDR3 runs to 18 residues. Germline V gives CDR1 MGHRA, CDR2 YSYEKL. The CDR3 loop is CASSQGPSSADRGSEQCF. DNA for the CDR3: TGCGCCAGCAGCCAAGGACCTAGCTCCGCCGACAGGGGAAGCGAGCAGTGCTTC.

The sample holds many counts of this clonotype. The chain links TRBV10-3 to TRBJ2-7, with D unclear. Germline V gene lookup returns CDR1 ENHRY and CDR2 SYGVKD. The CDR3 runs to 12 residues. The ends were cut back, 0 bases at V and 2 bases at J, with 2 bases in the middle. In DNA form, the CDR3 reads TGTGCCATCAGTGAGTCTGCCTACGAGCAGTACTTC. Its protein product is CAISESAYEQYF.

This clonotype was detected many times. The chain uses TRBV3-1 and TRBJ1-2; 7 bases are a match to TRBD1. The CDR3 consists of 15 residues. Germline-derived CDR1 and CDR2 are LGHDT and YNNKEL (reference sequence). With 2 bases clipped from V and 2 bases from J, the junction kept 5 bases outside the gene matches. The CDR3 nucleotides read TGTGCCAGCAGCCAATCGGACAGGCAGAACTATGGCTACACCTTC. Translated: CASSQSDRQNYGYTF.

This clonotype was observed at least ten times. The V gene is TRBV5-1, the J gene TRBJ2-1, with TRBD1 as a possible D gene (6 bases). Germline V lookup: CDR1 SGHRS, CDR2 YFSETQ. V was pared by 0 bases and J by 3 bases, with 10 bases between. This CDR3 region has 15 residues. CDR3 nucleotides: TGCGCCAGCAGCTTGGGTGGGACATACTACAATGAGCAGTTCTTC. This encodes CASSLGGTYYNEQFF.

The genes are TRBV18 and TRBJ2-3; no clear D gene. The CDR3 covers 15 residues. Trimming pared 2 bases from V and 3 bases from J, leaving 12 bases between. Germline assignment: CDR1 KGHSH and CDR2 LQKENI. Here the CDR3 reads CASSPSMGLTDTQYF. The CDR3 DNA reads TGTGCCAGCTCACCAAGTATGGGGTTAACAGATACGCAGTATTTT.

The chain carries TRBV13 and TRBJ1-1, with 7 positions matching TRBD1. The V gene's germline CDR1 is PRHDT and CDR2 FYEKMQ (reference sequence). CDR3 length equals 15 residues. With 0 bases clipped from V and 4 bases from J, the junction kept 5 bases outside the gene matches. CDR3 protein: CASSLGTGLGTEAFF. For the CDR3, the DNA is TGTGCCAGCAGCTTAGGGACAGGGTTAGGCACTGAAGCTTTCTTT.

This clonotype has a count of ten or more. Written as DNA, the CDR3 is TGTGCCAGCATTAACGGGAGGGCGGGCACAGATACGCAGTATTTT. Translating gives CASINGRAGTDTQYF. This chain uses TRBV28 with TRBJ2-3, with 8 bases identical to TRBD2. The CDR3 has 15 amino acids. The germline V gene has CDR1 MDHEN and CDR2 SYDVKM. The trim removed 7 bases at V and 1 base at J, leaving 7 bases unmatched. Looking up the rest from reference TRBV28 and TRBJ2-3 gives the full variable domain: DVKVTQSSRYLVKRTGEKVFLECVQDMDHENMFWYRQDPGLGLRLIYFSYDVKMKEKGDIPEGYSVSREKKERFSLILESASTNQTSMYLCASINGRAGTDTQYFGPGTRLTVL.

This clonotype was found many times. The rearrangement links TRBV20-1 to TRBJ2-1, with 13 bases identical to TRBD2. Germline V gene lookup returns CDR1 DFQATT and CDR2 SNEGSKA (reference sequence). The CDR3 loop spans 14 amino acids. V shed 3 bases, J shed 8 bases, and the junction held 4 bases outside the gene matches. The CDR3 is CSARRGLAGHEQFF. For the CDR3, the DNA is TGCAGTGCTAGGAGGGGACTAGCGGGACATGAGCAGTTCTTC.

The sample holds a few counts of this clonotype. The rearrangement uses TRBV19 and TRBJ1-5, with D maybe TRBD1 (6 bases). Trimming took off 7 bases at V and 2 bases at J, with 18 bases between the two ends. The CDR3 contains 16 residues. Looked up from germline, CDR1 is LNHDA and CDR2 is SQIVND (reference sequence). CDR3 in DNA: TGTGCCAGTACCCTGGGACATAGCAAACGCAATCAGCCCCAGCATTTT. This encodes CASTLGHSKRNQPQHF.

This clonotype appeared many times. V gene TRBV18 combines with J gene TRBJ2-7, with unresolved D. This CDR3 has 14 amino acids. CDR1 KGHSH and CDR2 LQKENI come from the germline V gene. V lost 3 bases and J 4 bases, leaving 13 bases between the germline ends. CDR3 sequence reads: CASSPEVVGYEQYF. CDR3 coding DNA: TGTGCCAGCTCACCCGAGGTGGTGGGATACGAGCAGTACTTC.

This clonotype appeared many times. The chain uses TRBV9 and TRBJ2-2; TRBD2 aligns across 8 bases. V shed 5 bases and J 6 bases; nucleotides not matched to a gene: 0. CDR1 and CDR2 from the germline V gene are SGDLS and YYNGEE. This CDR3 is 12 amino acids long. DNA for the CDR3: TGTGCCAGCAGGCGGGAGGCCGGGGAGCTGTTTTTT. Its protein product is CASRREAGELFF.

This clonotype was counted many times. The rearrangement joins TRBV20-1 to TRBJ2-7; D may be TRBD1 (6 bases). Germline V gene sequence: CDR1 DFQATT, CDR2 SNEGSKA (reference sequence). The CDR3 consists of 15 residues. V dropped 0 bases and J dropped 3 bases, with 15 bases sitting between them. The chain's CDR3 is CSARDIRQAGYEQYF. The CDR3 nucleotides are TGCAGTGCTAGAGATATCAGACAGGCCGGCTACGAGCAGTACTTC.

Many counts were recorded for this clonotype. V usage is TRBV20-1 and J usage is TRBJ2-1; 7 bases are a match to TRBD2. Per germline, CDR1 DFQATT and CDR2 SNEGSKA (reference sequence). V lost 3 bases and J lost 6; bases outside the gene matches: 5. The CDR3 extends over 13 amino acids. The CDR3: CSARGRAGNEQFF. The CDR3 DNA is TGCAGTGCTAGGGGGAGGGCCGGCAATGAGCAGTTCTTC.

This clonotype was counted many times. This rearrangement joins TRBV11-1 to TRBJ2-7; D call uncertain. Germline V gene data show CDR1 as SGHAT and CDR2 as FQDESV (reference sequence). The CDR3 is 12 amino acids. V gave up 3 bases and J gave up 3 bases, with 6 bases separating them. The CDR3, as DNA: TGTGCCAGCAGCTTTTCGGACTACGAGCAGTACTTC. Its translation: CASSFSDYEQYF.

The chain has TRBV20-1 and TRBJ2-7, with 12 positions matching TRBD2. Germline V gives CDR1 DFQATT, CDR2 SNEGSKA (reference sequence). Trimming took 3 bases from V and 0 from J; bases not matched to a gene: 9. The CDR3 sequence is 17 residues long. The DNA for the CDR3 is TGCAGTGCTAGGTTTGCTAGCGGGAGGGGTAGCTCCTACGAGCAGTACTTC. It translates to CSARFASGRGSSYEQYF.

This clonotype was counted only a few times. At one end, the junction sequence differs from germline, possibly due to a read error. The genes are TRBV27 and TRBJ2-3; D gene uncertain. This CDR3 spans 14 amino acids. Germline V lookup: CDR1 MNHEY, CDR2 SMNVEV (reference sequence). The CDR3: CVSSALASTDTQYF. CDR3 bases: TGTGTCAGCAGCGCACTGGCTAGCACAGATACGCAGTATTTT.

In this sample, this clonotype turned up a few times. The V gene is TRBV10-1, the J gene TRBJ2-1; D not certain. The V and J ends lost 4 bases and 1 base respectively, with 8 bases between them. The CDR3 sequence is 14 residues long. Germline loops: CDR1 WNHNN, CDR2 SYGVQD (reference sequence). CDR3 bases: TGCGCCAGCAGTGCGTCCGGATCCTACAATGAGCAGTTCTTC. This translates into CASSASGSYNEQFF.

This clonotype showed up just a few times. V and J are TRBV3-1 and TRBJ2-5, with TRBD2 identical over 9 bases. The CDR3 contains 18 residues. Germline lookup yields CDR1 LGHDT and CDR2 YNNKEL (reference sequence). The junction had 14 bases not matched to a gene; V was cut back by 1 base and J by 5 bases. CDR3 bases: TGTGCCAGCAGCCAAGGAAGAAGGATAGCGGGAGCGGGGGAGACCCAGTACTTC. Translation gives CASSQGRRIAGAGETQYF.

This clonotype was detected ten times or more. The V call is TRBV2, the J call TRBJ2-3; tentative D call: TRBD2 (5 bases). CDR1 is SNHLY and CDR2 is FYNNEI in the germline V gene. V was cut by 3 bases and J by 0 bases, with 13 bases left in between. The CDR3 has 16 residues. The CDR3, as DNA: TGTGCCAGCAGTGAGACCGGCGGGTTGAGCACAGATACGCAGTATTTT. Translated: CASSETGGLSTDTQYF.

This clonotype was seen more than once but under ten times. The V gene is TRBV6-2 or TRBV6-3, the J gene TRBJ1-3; 7 bases line up with TRBD1. With V trimmed by 5 bases and J by 4 bases, 5 bases remained unmatched. The CDR3 contains 14 residues. The germline gives CDR1 MNHEY, CDR2 SVGEGT. This chain's CDR3 is CASSEAGQGNTIYF. The CDR3 DNA follows: TGTGCCAGCAGTGAAGCGGGACAGGGAAACACCATATATTTT.

This clonotype appeared many times. The chain joins TRBV11-2 to TRBJ2-1; 10 bases align to TRBD2. The germline V gene encodes CDR1 SGHAT and CDR2 FQNNGV. The CDR3 sequence is 15 residues long. V trimming: 5 bases; J trimming: 4 bases; junction bases outside the gene matches: 5. DNA of the CDR3: TGTGCCAGCAGCGAACTAGCGGGGAGATACAATGAGCAGTTCTTC. The encoded protein is CASSELAGRYNEQFF.

This clonotype is a singleton in its sample. One end of the junction varies from germline; a read error may be responsible. The V call is TRBV7-3, the J call TRBJ2-7; TRBD1 aligns across 7 bases. The length of the CDR3 is 16 residues. Germline CDR1 reads SGHTA; CDR2 reads FQGTGA. CDR3 sequence reads: CASNLTGEKIEGEQYF. In DNA form, the CDR3 reads TGTGCCAGCAACTTAACAGGGGAGAAGATTGAGGGCGAGCAGTACTTC.

In this sample, this clonotype turned up many times. The V and J genes are TRBV9 and TRBJ2-2; possible D gene TRBD2, 6 bases. The germline gives CDR1 SGDLS, CDR2 YYNGEE. There are 16 residues in the CDR3. With 0 bases removed from V and 3 bases from J, the gap between germline ends came to 12 bases. The DNA for the CDR3 is TGTGCCAGCAGCGTAGTGGGGGACTCATACACCGGGGAGCTGTTTTTT. Protein sequence: CASSVVGDSYTGELFF. Full variable domain (rest looked up from reference TRBV9 and TRBJ2-2): DSGVTQTPKHLITATGQRVTLRCSPRSGDLSVYWYQQSLDQGLQFLIQYYNGEERAKGNILERFSAQQFPDLHSELNLSSLELGDSALYFCASSVVGDSYTGELFFGEGSRLTVL.

The chain joins TRBV9 to TRBJ2-3; 8 positions agree with TRBD2. Per germline, CDR1 SGDLS and CDR2 YYNGEE. With 4 bases clipped from V and 2 bases from J, the junction kept 6 bases outside the gene matches. This CDR3 comprises 15 residues. The CDR3 region is CASSQAGAFTDTQYF. The CDR3 DNA is TGTGCCAGCAGCCAAGCGGGAGCCTTCACAGATACGCAGTATTTT. Based on the CDR3 plus reference TRBV9 and TRBJ2-3, the full variable domain is DSGVTQTPKHLITATGQRVTLRCSPRSGDLSVYWYQQSLDQGLQFLIQYYNGEERAKGNILERFSAQQFPDLHSELNLSSLELGDSALYFCASSQAGAFTDTQYFGPGTRLTVL.